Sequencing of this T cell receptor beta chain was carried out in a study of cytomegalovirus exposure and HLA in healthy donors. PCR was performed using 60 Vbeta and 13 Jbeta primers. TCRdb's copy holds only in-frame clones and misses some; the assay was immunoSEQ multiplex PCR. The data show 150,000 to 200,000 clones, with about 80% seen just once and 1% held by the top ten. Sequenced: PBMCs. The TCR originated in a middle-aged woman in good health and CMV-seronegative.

The CDR3 bases are TGCGCCAGCAGCTTTACTGGGACAGGGATATCGGGGGATACGCAGTATTTT. Translation gives CASSFTGTGISGDTQYF. The V call is TRBV5-1, the J call TRBJ2-3, with 9 bases lining up with TRBD1. There are 17 residues in the CDR3. V was pared by 2 bases and J by 6 bases, with 13 bases of the junction left unmatched. Germline CDR1 SGHRS, CDR2 YFSETQ.